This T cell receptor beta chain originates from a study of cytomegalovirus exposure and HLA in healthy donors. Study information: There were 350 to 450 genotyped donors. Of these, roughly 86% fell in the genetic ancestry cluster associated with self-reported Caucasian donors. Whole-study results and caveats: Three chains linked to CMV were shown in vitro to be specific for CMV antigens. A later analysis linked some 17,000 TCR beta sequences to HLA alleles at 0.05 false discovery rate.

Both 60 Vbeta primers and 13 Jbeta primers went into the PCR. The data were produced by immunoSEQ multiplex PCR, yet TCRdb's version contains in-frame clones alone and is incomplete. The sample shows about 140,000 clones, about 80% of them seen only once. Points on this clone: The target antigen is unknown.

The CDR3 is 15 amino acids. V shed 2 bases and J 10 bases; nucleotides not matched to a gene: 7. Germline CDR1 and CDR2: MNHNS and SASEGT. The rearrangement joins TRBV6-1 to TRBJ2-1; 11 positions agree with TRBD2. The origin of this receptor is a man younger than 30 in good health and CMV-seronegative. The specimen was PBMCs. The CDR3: CASSELAGGPEEQFF. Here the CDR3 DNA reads TGTGCCAGCAGTGAACTAGCGGGAGGACCAGAGGAGCAGTTCTTC.